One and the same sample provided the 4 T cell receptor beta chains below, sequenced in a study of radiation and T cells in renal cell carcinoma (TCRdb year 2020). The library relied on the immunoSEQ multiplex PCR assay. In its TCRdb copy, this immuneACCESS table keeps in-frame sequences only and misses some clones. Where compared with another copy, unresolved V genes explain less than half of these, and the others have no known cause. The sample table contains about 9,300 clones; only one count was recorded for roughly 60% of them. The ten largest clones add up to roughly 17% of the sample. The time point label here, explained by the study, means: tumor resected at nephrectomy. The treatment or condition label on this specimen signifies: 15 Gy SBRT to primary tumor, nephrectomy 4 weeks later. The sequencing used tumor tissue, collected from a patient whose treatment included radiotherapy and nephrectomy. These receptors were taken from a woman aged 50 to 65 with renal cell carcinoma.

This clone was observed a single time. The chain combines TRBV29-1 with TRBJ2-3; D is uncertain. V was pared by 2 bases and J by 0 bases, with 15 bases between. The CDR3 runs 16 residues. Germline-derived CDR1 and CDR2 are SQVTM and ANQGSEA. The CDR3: CSVELRTTDSTDTQYF. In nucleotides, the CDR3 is TGCAGCGTTGAACTCCGAACGACGGATAGCACAGATACGCAGTATTTT.

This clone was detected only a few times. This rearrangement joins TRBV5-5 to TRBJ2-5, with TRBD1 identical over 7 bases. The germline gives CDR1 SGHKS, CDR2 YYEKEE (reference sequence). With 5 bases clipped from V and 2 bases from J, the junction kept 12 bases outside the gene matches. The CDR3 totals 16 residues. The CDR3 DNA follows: TGTGCCAGCAGGGGAACAGGGACAGCCCCACAAGAGACCCAGTACTTC. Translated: CASRGTGTAPQETQYF. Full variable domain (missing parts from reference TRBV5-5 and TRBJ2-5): DAGVTQSPTHLIKTRGQQVTLRCSPISGHKSVSWYQQVLGQGPQFIFQYYEKEERGRGNFPDRFSARQFPNYSSELNVNALLLGDSALYLCASRGTGTAPQETQYFGPGTRLLVL.

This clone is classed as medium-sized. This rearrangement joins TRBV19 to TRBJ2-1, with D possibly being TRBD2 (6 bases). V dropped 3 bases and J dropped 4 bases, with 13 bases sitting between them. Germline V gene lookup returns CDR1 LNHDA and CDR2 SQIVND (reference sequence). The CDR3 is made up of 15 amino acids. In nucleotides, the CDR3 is TGTGCCAGTAGTATTGGTCGGGGGTCTTACAATGAGCAGTTCTTC. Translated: CASSIGRGSYNEQFF.

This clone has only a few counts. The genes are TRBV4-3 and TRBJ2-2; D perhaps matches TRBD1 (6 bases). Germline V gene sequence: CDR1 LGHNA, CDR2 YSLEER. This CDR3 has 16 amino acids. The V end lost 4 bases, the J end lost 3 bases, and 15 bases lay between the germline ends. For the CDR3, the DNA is TGCGCCAGCAGCCTCGGAACAGGGATTTACACCGGGGAGCTGTTTTTT. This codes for CASSLGTGIYTGELFF.